A single sample gave rise to the 17 T cell receptor beta chains below, sequenced in a study of blood T cells in healthy people across ages (dated by TCRdb to the mid-2010s). The method behind the library was 5' RACE. TCRdb records Illumina HiSeq 2500 as the sequencer. A second roughly 6 to 11 cycle PCR used a sample-barcoded 5' primer and a J-beta primer mix. Starting from the raw public reads, TCRdb applied fastp trimming at Q25, assembled clones with MiXCR and retained in-frame beta chains. One record per CDR3 amino acid sequence lists the most common genes and DNA. The sample profile shows about 1.4 million distinct CDR3 sequences; roughly 60% of them were found once. About 6.7% of the sample goes to the ten largest clones. The specimen sequenced was blood. These receptors were obtained from a man between 18 and 35 years old in good health.

The chain is built from TRBV27 and TRBJ2-5; D is ambiguous. Trimming stripped 5 bases from V and 11 bases from J, with 21 bases between. CDR1 MNHEY and CDR2 SMNVEV come from the germline V gene (reference sequence). This CDR3 comprises 14 residues. The chain's CDR3 is CASSLDGFYNEQYF. The CDR3 nucleotides read TGTGCCAGCAGTCTTGACGGATTCTACAATGAGCAGTACTTC.

The chain combines TRBV6-6 with TRBJ2-3, with a possible D match to TRBD1 (5 bases). The CDR3 runs 13 residues. Germline CDR1 and CDR2: MNHNY and SVGAGI (reference sequence). Between the trimmed V and J ends, which lost 2 bases and 4 bases, there was a span of 7 bases. The chain's CDR3 is CASSYRGSDTQYF. The CDR3, as DNA: TGTGCCAGCAGTTACAGGGGTTCAGATACGCAGTATTTT.

The V and J genes are TRBV28 and TRBJ1-1, with 9 nucleotides matching TRBD1. With 7 bases clipped from V and 6 bases from J, the junction kept 9 bases outside the gene matches. CDR1 is MDHEN, CDR2 SYDVKM, per germline. The CDR3 loop spans 14 amino acids. CDR3 sequence (DNA): TGTGCCAGCAACGAACAGGGGGCACAGGCTGAAGCTTTCTTT. It translates to CASNEQGAQAEAFF. Together with reference TRBV28 and TRBJ1-1, the CDR3 gives the full variable domain: DVKVTQSSRYLVKRTGEKVFLECVQDMDHENMFWYRQDPGLGLRLIYFSYDVKMKEKGDIPEGYSVSREKKERFSLILESASTNQTSMYLCASNEQGAQAEAFFGQGTRLTVV.

This clonotype was detected only a few times. The chain joins TRBV20-1 to TRBJ2-1; 7 bases align to TRBD2. V shed 5 bases, J shed 9 bases, and the junction held 13 bases outside the gene matches. Germline V lookup: CDR1 DFQATT, CDR2 SNEGSKA (reference sequence). There are 14 residues in the CDR3. The CDR3 loop is CSAPGLVGTSEQFF. In nucleotides, the CDR3 is TGCAGTGCTCCAGGACTAGTGGGTACGAGTGAGCAGTTCTTC.

The chain employs TRBV7-9 and TRBJ1-2; 8 bases fit TRBD1. Germline V gene sequence: CDR1 SEHNR, CDR2 FQNEAQ (reference sequence). The CDR3 totals 14 residues. The V gene end was trimmed by 4 bases and the J gene end by 7 bases; junction bases not matched to a gene: 8. The CDR3 coding sequence is TGTGCCAGCAGCTCCCGCAGGGGGCGAGGTGGCTACACCTTC. This codes for CASSSRRGRGGYTF.

This clonotype was counted once. The J gene is TRBJ2-5, the V gene TRBV9; D might be TRBD2 (6 bases). Germline-derived CDR1 and CDR2 are SGDLS and YYNGEE. This CDR3 has 16 residues. The V gene lost 3 bases and the J gene lost 0 bases, with 15 bases spanning the gap. DNA for the CDR3: TGTGCCAGCAGCGCGCTGGCGGGGCTGTACCAAGAGACCCAGTACTTC. It translates to CASSALAGLYQETQYF. Looking up the rest from reference TRBV9 and TRBJ2-5 gives the full variable domain: DSGVTQTPKHLITATGQRVTLRCSPRSGDLSVYWYQQSLDQGLQFLIQYYNGEERAKGNILERFSAQQFPDLHSELNLSSLELGDSALYFCASSALAGLYQETQYFGPGTRLLVL.

This clonotype has a handful of counts. V is TRBV7-9 and J is TRBJ1-2, with a weak D call TRBD1 (6 bases). Trimming cost V 6 bases and J 7 bases, with 18 bases left between them. The CDR3 runs to 14 residues. Germline V gene lookup returns CDR1 SEHNR and CDR2 FQNEAQ (reference sequence). In DNA form, the CDR3 reads TGTGCCAGCAGACGTCTCACAGGGACTATTGGCTACACCTTC. Amino acids: CASRRLTGTIGYTF.

The chain links TRBV4-2 to TRBJ2-5; tentative D call: TRBD1 (6 bases). Germline V gene lookup returns CDR1 LGHNA and CDR2 YNFKEQ. The CDR3 has 14 residues. Trimming removed 4 bases at V and 4 bases at J, with 13 bases between. CDR3 in DNA: TGTGCCAGCAGCCCCCCCGGGACAACAGAGACCCAGTACTTC. It yields the protein CASSPPGTTETQYF.

This clonotype appeared once. The V and J genes are TRBV6-5 and TRBJ2-2; unclear D gene. This CDR3 comprises 13 residues. V was trimmed by 7 bases and J by 6 bases, leaving 12 bases between them. Germline V gene sequence: CDR1 MNHEY, CDR2 SVGAGI. CDR3: CASNPLGAGELFF. Here the CDR3 DNA reads TGTGCCAGCAACCCGCTGGGTGCCGGGGAGCTGTTTTTT.

In the case of this clonotype: A read error may account for a junction end that differs from germline. This sequence joins TRBV6-5 and TRBJ2-4; the match to TRBD1 covers 10 bases. The end of the DNA aligns better with TRBJ2-7, so the J call may be wrong. Germline values: CDR1 MNHEY, CDR2 SVGAGI. The CDR3 has 14 amino acids. CDR3 sequence (DNA): TGTGTCAGCAGTGACAGGGGGCGAATCTACGAGCAGTACTTC. Protein product: CVSSDRGRIYEQYF.

This sequence joins TRBV20-1 and TRBJ1-3; 7 nucleotides match TRBD1. The J segment lost 3 bases and the V segment lost 4 bases, leaving 3 bases of the junction unmatched. The CDR3 totals 13 residues. Germline lookup yields CDR1 DFQATT and CDR2 SNEGSKA (reference sequence). This chain's CDR3 is CSATTGFGNTIYF. CDR3 in DNA: TGCAGTGCTACGACAGGGTTTGGAAACACCATATATTTT.

The J gene is TRBJ1-2, the V gene TRBV20-1; 7 positions match TRBD1. This CDR3 contains 15 residues. Germline lookup yields CDR1 DFQATT and CDR2 SNEGSKA (reference sequence). CDR3 loop: CSVELTGAQGYGYTF. DNA for the CDR3: TGCAGCGTTGAACTAACAGGGGCCCAGGGCTATGGCTACACCTTC.

The gene calls are TRBV7-2 and TRBJ2-7, with a weak D call TRBD2 (7 bases). Germline V gene data show CDR1 as SGHTA and CDR2 as FQGNSA. This CDR3 has 15 residues. V gave up 5 bases and J gave up 2 bases, with 16 bases separating them. For the CDR3, the DNA is TGTGCCAGCAGCAAGAATGGGGGGGCCACCTACGAGCAGTACTTC. Translated, it gives CASSKNGGATYEQYF. Full variable domain (remainder filled in from reference TRBV7-2 and TRBJ2-7): GAGVSQSPSNKVTEKGKDVELRCDPISGHTALYWYRQSLGQGLEFLIYFQGNSAPDKSGLPSDRFSAERTGGSVSTLTIQRTQQEDSAVYLCASSKNGGATYEQYFGPGTRLTVT.

This clonotype was seen a few times. The chain uses TRBV29-1 and TRBJ1-2; no reliable D call. Trimming cost V 4 bases and J 4 bases, with 19 bases left between them. The CDR3 has 15 residues. Germline values: CDR1 SQVTM, CDR2 ANQGSEA. This chain's CDR3 is CSVGHLGSKGYGYTF. The CDR3 DNA reads TGCAGCGTTGGGCATCTTGGTAGTAAGGGCTATGGCTACACCTTC. Full variable domain (missing parts from reference TRBV29-1 and TRBJ1-2): SAVISQKPSRDICQRGTSLTIQCQVDSQVTMMFWYRQQPGQSLTLIATANQGSEATYESGFVIDKFPISRPNLTFSTLTVSNMSPEDSSIYLCSVGHLGSKGYGYTFGSGTRLTVV.

The J gene is TRBJ2-1, the V gene TRBV20-1, with D maybe TRBD2 (5 bases). Gene TRBJ2-7 matches the end of the DNA better, so the J call may be wrong. The CDR3 sequence is 15 residues long. From germline, CDR1 is DFQATT and CDR2 SNEGSKA (reference sequence). The CDR3, as DNA: TGCAGTGCCCCCCCTCTTAGGAGGCTTAACAATGAGCAGTACTTC. Translating gives CSAPPLRRLNNEQYF.

The table lists this clonotype with a few counts. This sequence joins TRBV2 and TRBJ2-7; 8 bases are a match to TRBD2. Losses at the gene ends were 11 bases for V and 1 base for J; bases not matched to a gene: 4. The CDR3 is made up of 12 amino acids. Germline CDR1 reads SNHLY; CDR2 reads FYNNEI. The CDR3 nucleotides are TGTGCCGGGGGACTAGTTTCCTACGAGCAGTACTTC. Its translation: CAGGLVSYEQYF.

This chain joins TRBV20-1 and TRBJ2-3; 15 nucleotides agree with TRBD2. The CDR3 consists of 19 residues. V lost 5 bases and J lost 0; bases outside the gene matches: 12. Looked up from germline, CDR1 is DFQATT and CDR2 is SNEGSKA (reference sequence). The CDR3 sequence: CSAPPWAGTSGGSTDTQYF. CDR3 bases: TGCAGTGCTCCCCCTTGGGCCGGGACTAGCGGGGGGAGCACAGATACGCAGTATTTT.